This is a list of T cell receptor beta chains from one sample in a study of T cell changes during pregnancy in multiple sclerosis. Using immunoSEQ multiplex PCR, the repertoire was profiled, and TCRdb retains in-frame clones only, with some absent. Found here are about 20,000 clones, approximately 90% of them singletons; the top ten hold 15% to 20%. This specimen consisted of CD8+ T cells from peripheral blood mononuclear cells, obtained after pregnancy. These receptors were obtained from a female donor in good health, enrolled as a control in a pregnancy study. CDR3s include the opening cysteine and the closing phenylalanine or tryptophan. The D gene is left open where the match is weak. Expanded clones get a size class; other rows say once, few or many, or leave the size out.

TRBJ1-6 | . | TRBV4-3 | . | CASSQDGDYNSPLHF | TGCGCCAGCAGCCAAGACGGGGATTATAATTCACCCCTCCACTTT
TRBJ1-5 | . | TRBV30 | once | CAWSQGGANQPQHF | TGTGCCTGGAGTCAGGGAGGGGCGAATCAGCCCCAGCATTTT
TRBJ2-7 | . | TRBV18 | once | CASSPGGVVSYEQYF | TGTGCCAGCTCACCTGGCGGGGTCGTCTCCTACGAGCAGTACTTC
TRBJ1-1 | TRBD1 | TRBV19 | . | CASTPPGTANTEAFF | TGTGCCAGTACCCCACCCGGGACAGCGAACACTGAAGCTTTCTTT
TRBJ1-2 | TRBD1 | TRBV13 | . | CASSLRQGIWNYGYTF | TGTGCCAGCAGCCTAAGACAGGGCATTTGGAACTATGGCTACACCTTC
TRBJ1-2 | . | TRBV9 | . | CASSVEWRMDGYTF | TGTGCCAGCAGCGTAGAGTGGCGGATGGATGGCTACACCTTC
TRBJ2-7 | . | TRBV5-8 | few | CASSLQGSYEQYF | TGTGCCAGCAGCTTACAGGGTTCCTACGAGCAGTACTTC
TRBJ2-2 | . | TRBV11-2 | . | CASSFTTIPNTGELFF | TGTGCCAGCAGCTTTACGACTATTCCGAACACCGGGGAGCTGTTTTTT
TRBJ1-2 | . | TRBV15 | . | CATSRESGYTF | TGTGCCACCAGCAGAGAATCGGGCTACACCTTC
TRBJ1-1 | . | TRBV5-6 | . | CASTPEKSRLEAFF | TGTGCCAGCACCCCGGAGAAAAGCCGCCTTGAAGCTTTCTTT
TRBJ1-4 | TRBD1 | TRBV7-9 | . | CASSQWDRGNEKLFF | TGTGCCAGCAGCCAATGGGACAGGGGGAATGAAAAACTGTTTTTT
TRBJ2-1 | TRBD2 | TRBV27 | . | CASSSGTSGNNEQFF | TGTGCCAGCAGTTCGGGGACTAGCGGGAACAATGAGCAGTTCTTC
TRBJ1-1 | TRBD1 | TRBV5-1 | . | CASRPDRGGSNTEAFF | TGCGCCAGCAGACCGGACAGGGGGGGGTCGAACACTGAAGCTTTCTTT
TRBJ1-1 | . | TRBV7-9 | . | CASSLALRLPMAEAFF | TGTGCCAGCAGCTTAGCGCTTCGCCTACCGATGGCTGAAGCTTTCTTT
TRBJ2-5 | . | TRBV7-9 | . | CASSFPGNQETQYF | TGTGCCAGCAGCTTTCCGGGGAATCAAGAGACCCAGTACTTC
TRBJ1-6 | . | TRBV27 | few | CASSPRRDSPLHF | TGTGCCAGCAGTCCGCGGAGGGATTCACCCCTCCACTTT
TRBJ2-3 | TRBD2 | TRBV15 | . | CATSRAAGVTDTQYF | TGTGCCACCAGCAGAGCAGCGGGGGTTACAGATACGCAGTATTTT
TRBJ1-1 | . | TRBV30 | few | CAWSVLRNTEAFF | TGTGCCTGGAGTGTACTTAGGAACACTGAAGCTTTCTTT
TRBJ2-7 | TRBD1 | TRBV7-9 | . | CASIAWDSSYEQYF | TGTGCCAGCATCGCGTGGGACAGCTCCTACGAGCAGTACTTC
TRBJ2-7 | TRBD1 | TRBV2 | . | CASSGGTGSSYEQYF | TGTGCCAGCAGTGGGGGGACAGGGTCCTCTTACGAGCAGTACTTC
TRBJ2-1 | TRBD1 | TRBV12-5 | . | CASAGQGWNDEQFF | TGTGCTAGTGCCGGACAGGGGTGGAACGATGAGCAGTTCTTC
TRBJ2-1 | TRBD1 | TRBV7-9 | . | CASKRTGDTNEQFF | TGTGCCAGCAAACGGACAGGAGACACGAATGAGCAGTTCTTC
TRBJ1-2 | . | TRBV4-1 | . | CASSQSGRGIRGYTF | TGCGCCAGCAGCCAGAGTGGACGAGGGATCCGTGGCTACACCTTC
TRBJ2-1 | TRBD1 | TRBV7-4 | . | CASSPGQGKNEQFF | TGTGCCAGCAGCCCCGGACAGGGAAAGAATGAGCAGTTCTTC
TRBJ2-4 | TRBD1 | TRBV6-1 | . | CASSGTVLAKNIQYF | TGTGCCAGCAGCGGGACAGTACTAGCCAAAAACATTCAGTACTTC
TRBJ2-7 | TRBD2 | TRBV7-9 | . | CASSLDSGSSYEQYF | TGTGCCAGCAGCTTAGACAGCGGGAGCTCCTACGAGCAGTACTTC
TRBJ1-1 | TRBD1 | TRBV6-6 | . | CASTLADRGTEAFF | TGTGCCAGCACCCTCGCCGACAGGGGCACTGAAGCTTTCTTT
TRBJ2-2 | TRBD1 | TRBV30 | . | CAWSPGTGGTGELFF | TGTGCCTGGAGTCCCGGGACAGGGGGCACCGGGGAGCTGTTTTTT
TRBJ1-5 | . | TRBV27 | . | CASSTTGWSNQPQHF | TGTGCCAGCAGTACGACAGGATGGTCCAATCAGCCCCAGCATTTT
TRBJ2-1 | TRBD1 | TRBV7-9 | . | CASSLGQDLRGEQFF | TGTGCCAGCAGCCTCGGACAGGACCTACGCGGTGAGCAGTTCTTC
TRBJ1-1 | . | TRBV30 | few | CAGDMDSEAFF | TGTGCCGGGGATATGGACAGTGAAGCTTTCTTT
TRBJ2-2 | . | TRBV30 | . | CAWSWRAGELFF | TGTGCCTGGAGCTGGCGGGCCGGGGAGCTGTTTTTT
TRBJ2-7 | TRBD1 | TRBV4-1 | . | CASSPLTGRYEQYF | TGCGCCAGCAGCCCCCTGACAGGGCGCTACGAGCAGTACTTC
TRBJ1-5 | TRBD1 | TRBV6-1 | . | CASSESDRAQPQHF | TGTGCCAGCAGCGAATCGGACAGGGCTCAGCCCCAGCATTTT
TRBJ2-5 | . | TRBV7-9 | . | CASSLQGDQGFSKETQYF | TGTGCCAGCAGCCTCCAAGGTGACCAGGGGTTCTCTAAAGAGACCCAGTACTTC
TRBJ2-1 | TRBD2 | TRBV29-1 | once | CSVAGLAGVGNNEQFF | TGCAGCGTGGCGGGACTAGCGGGAGTCGGGAACAATGAGCAGTTCTTC
TRBJ2-1 | . | TRBV18 | once | CASSPRGGNEQFF | TGTGCCAGCTCACCAAGGGGGGGCAATGAGCAGTTCTTC
TRBJ2-6 | TRBD1 | TRBV29-1 | . | CSVVGQMDSGANVLTF | TGCAGCGTTGTGGGACAGATGGACTCTGGGGCCAACGTCCTGACTTTC
TRBJ1-1 | . | TRBV6-4 | . | CASSDSGNTEAFF | TGTGCCAGCAGTGACTCCGGGAACACTGAAGCTTTCTTT
TRBJ2-7 | . | TRBV14 | . | CASSQGTAAYYEQYF | TGTGCCAGCAGCCAAGGTACTGCGGCATACTACGAGCAGTACTTC
TRBJ2-2 | . | TRBV6-5 | . | CASTPGDPGTGELFF | TGTGCCAGCACCCCGGGGGACCCGGGCACCGGGGAGCTGTTTTTT
TRBJ2-7 | . | TRBV21-1 | . | CASSNIWDRRLRFQGEQYF | TGTGCCAGCAGCAACATCTGGGACAGGAGGCTCCGATTTCAAGGGGAGCAGTACTTC